Presented here are 21 T cell receptor beta chains from one specimen sequenced in a study of T cell repertoires in cytomegalovirus infection. Their recognized antigens are unknown. TCRdb independently ran MiXCR on the reads; one entry per CDR3 protein. The table has some 560,000 distinct CDR3 sequences, just under 40% seen once; the top ten hold 40% to 60%. The input for sequencing was cultured PBMCs, taken from culture after CMV antigen stimulation. These receptor sequences come from a human donor in good health (CMV status not recorded). Some clones in this sample may be carry-over from other donors' samples.

This clonotype has a handful of counts. The chain carries TRBV10-3 and TRBJ2-3; 9 bases are a match to TRBD2. Germline-derived CDR1 and CDR2 are ENHRY and SYGVKD. The CDR3 covers 14 residues. The V segment lost 3 bases and the J segment 6 bases; nucleotides outside the gene matches: 4. This CDR3 is CAISDGSGGDTQYF. The CDR3 DNA follows: TGTGCCATCAGTGACGGTAGCGGGGGTGATACGCAGTATTTT.

V and J are TRBV7-2 and TRBJ2-4, with unresolved D. This CDR3 comprises 16 residues. In germline, CDR1 is SGHTA, CDR2 FQGNSA. V was cut by 5 bases and J by 1 base, with 15 bases left in between. Written as DNA, the CDR3 is TGTGCCAGCAGCCCTGCTCGGGCCCGGGCCAAAAACATTCAGTACTTC. This sequence encodes CASSPARARAKNIQYF.

The rearrangement uses TRBV3-1 and TRBJ2-5, with 7 positions matching TRBD1. Germline CDR1 and CDR2: LGHDT and YNNKEL (reference sequence). V was clipped by 4 bases and J by 4 bases; unmatched bases: 6. The CDR3 is 14 residues long. CDR3 coding DNA: TGTGCCAGCAGCCGGAACAGGGGTCCAGAGACCCAGTACTTC. Its protein product is CASSRNRGPETQYF.

J is TRBJ2-1 and V is TRBV7-2; D possibly corresponds to TRBD1 (5 bases). This CDR3 contains 15 residues. Trimming took 3 bases from V and 0 from J, leaving 9 bases between them. The germline gives CDR1 SGHTA, CDR2 FQGNSA. The CDR3 sequence is CASSLTVLSYNEQFF. In DNA form, the CDR3 reads TGTGCCAGCAGCTTGACAGTGCTCTCCTACAATGAGCAGTTCTTC.

The J gene is TRBJ2-7, the V gene TRBV10-3, with D hard to call. This CDR3 contains 11 residues. Germline V gene sequence: CDR1 ENHRY, CDR2 SYGVKD. The ends were cut back, 10 bases at V and 4 bases at J, with 11 bases in the middle. CDR3 DNA sequence: TGTGCCACGTCGGACGGGTACGAGCAGTACTTC. This codes for CATSDGYEQYF.

Only a few counts were recorded for this clonotype. This chain joins TRBV11-2 and TRBJ1-5, with no clear D. V lost 6 bases, J lost 3 bases, and 3 bases lay in between. CDR3 length: 11 amino acids. Germline V gene data show CDR1 as SGHAT and CDR2 as FQNNGV. The CDR3 here is CASSINQPQHF. The DNA for the CDR3 is TGTGCCAGCAGTATCAATCAGCCCCAGCATTTT.

This clonotype was observed a handful of times. The chain employs TRBV7-2 and TRBJ2-7; D is ambiguous. The germline V and J ends were trimmed by 7 bases and 2 bases, with 9 bases remaining between them. Per germline, CDR1 SGHTA and CDR2 FQGNSA. The CDR3 contains 12 residues. The CDR3 region has the DNA TGTGCCAGCATAGGGAAAGCCTACGAGCAGTACTTC. Encoded protein: CASIGKAYEQYF.

A few counts support this clonotype. The chain joins TRBV12-3 or TRBV12-4 to TRBJ2-1; 12 nucleotides match TRBD2. The CDR3 has 13 residues. J lost 15 bases, V lost 10 bases, and 13 bases had no gene match. CDR3 protein: CATRQSSGGDLFF. In nucleotides, the CDR3 is TGTGCCACACGGCAGTCTAGCGGGGGGGATCTGTTCTTC.

The chain has TRBV5-1 and TRBJ2-5, with 10 bases aligning to TRBD1. Germline V gene data show CDR1 as SGHRS and CDR2 as YFSETQ. The CDR3 loop spans 15 amino acids. Trimming removed 5 bases from V and 5 bases from J; junction bases left unmatched: 9. In nucleotides, the CDR3 is TGCGCCAGCAGTTCCGGGACAGGGGCAGCTGAGACCCAGTACTTC. Protein: CASSSGTGAAETQYF.

This chain connects TRBV6-1 to TRBJ2-2; D gene unclear. From germline, CDR1 is MNHNS and CDR2 SASEGT. The V gene lost 3 bases and the J gene lost 7 bases, with 9 bases spanning the gap. The CDR3 is 13 amino acids. CDR3 amino acids: CASSDRRGGELFF. CDR3 in DNA: TGTGCCAGCAGTGACAGGAGAGGCGGGGAGCTGTTTTTT.

J is TRBJ1-4 and V is TRBV7-2; the match to TRBD1 covers 7 bases. The germline CDR1 and CDR2 sequences are SGHTA and FQGNSA. The V gene end was trimmed by 2 bases and the J gene end by 7 bases; junction bases not matched to a gene: 4. This CDR3 has 14 residues. The CDR3 loop is CASSLTGAVEKLFF. The CDR3 coding sequence is TGTGCCAGCAGCTTAACAGGGGCGGTTGAAAAACTGTTTTTT.

The chain carries TRBV19 and TRBJ1-1; unclear D gene. CDR1 and CDR2 from the germline V gene are LNHDA and SQIVND (reference sequence). V was clipped by 7 bases and J by 3 bases, with 12 bases between them. This CDR3 has 13 residues. Here the CDR3 reads CASTGRGDTEAFF. The CDR3, as DNA: TGTGCCAGTACGGGCCGCGGGGACACTGAAGCTTTCTTT.

This chain links TRBV12-3 or TRBV12-4 with TRBJ1-3, with D uncertain. This CDR3 region has 12 residues. Trimming took 7 bases from V and 7 from J, leaving 11 bases between them. This CDR3 reads CASKDPGNTIYF. CDR3 sequence (DNA): TGTGCCAGCAAAGACCCCGGTAACACCATATATTTT.

This clonotype came up a few times. DNA for the CDR3: TGTGCCAGCAGCGCCACTAGTAATGAGCAGTTCTTC. This sequence encodes CASSATSNEQFF. This rearrangement joins TRBV7-2 to TRBJ2-1, with D possibly being TRBD2 (5 bases). Trimming cost V 5 bases and J 7 bases, with 9 bases left between them. Germline V gives CDR1 SGHTA, CDR2 FQGNSA. The CDR3 runs to 12 residues. The full variable domain, in which reference TRBV7-2 and TRBJ2-1 provide the parts outside the CDR3, is GAGVSQSPSNKVTEKGKDVELRCDPISGHTALYWYRQSLGQGLEFLIYFQGNSAPDKSGLPSDRFSAERTGGSVSTLTIQRTQQEDSAVYLCASSATSNEQFFGPGTRLTVL.

This chain joins TRBV7-2 and TRBJ1-2; 8 nucleotides agree with TRBD1. Germline CDR1 and CDR2: SGHTA and FQGNSA. The CDR3 runs 17 residues. The V segment lost 1 base and the J segment 5 bases; nucleotides outside the gene matches: 12. Written as DNA, the CDR3 is TGTGCCAGCAGCTTAGTGGTGACAGGGGCAAGCGGGTATGGCTACACCTTC. Amino acids: CASSLVVTGASGYGYTF.

CDR3 amino acids: CASTVGTGGAGYGYTF. CDR3 nucleotides: TGTGCCAGCACCGTTGGGACAGGGGGCGCAGGCTATGGCTACACCTTC. The V and J genes are TRBV5-4 and TRBJ1-2, with TRBD1 identical over 12 bases. Germline V gene sequence: CDR1 SGHNT, CDR2 YYREEE (reference sequence). V was clipped by 6 bases and J by 4 bases; unmatched bases: 10. The CDR3 runs 16 residues.

This chain connects TRBV28 to TRBJ2-2, with 12 positions matching TRBD2. Germline V gene lookup returns CDR1 MDHEN and CDR2 SYDVKM. V dropped 0 bases and J dropped 6; count of bases not matched to a gene: 5. This CDR3 has 17 amino acids. CDR3 DNA: TGTGCCAGCAGTTTATGGAGGCTAGCGGGGGGGCCCGGGGAGCTGTTTTTT. Translated: CASSLWRLAGGPGELFF.

This chain uses TRBV7-9 with TRBJ1-2, with a weak D call TRBD1 (5 bases). The CDR3 contains 16 residues. Trimming stripped 5 bases from V and 2 bases from J, with 18 bases between. Germline V gives CDR1 SEHNR, CDR2 FQNEAQ (reference sequence). The CDR3 spells CASSQGPTRANYGYTF. The CDR3 coding sequence is TGTGCCAGCAGCCAAGGACCCACCAGGGCCAACTATGGCTACACCTTC.

This rearrangement joins TRBV28 to TRBJ1-5, with TRBD1 identical over 7 bases. Germline V CDR1 and CDR2: MDHEN, SYDVKM. After removal of 1 base from V and 6 bases from J, the junction contained 6 bases not matched to a gene. The length of the CDR3 is 15 residues. The CDR3 reads CASSLLRGGSQPQHF. In nucleotides, the CDR3 is TGTGCCAGCAGTTTATTGAGAGGGGGCTCTCAGCCCCAGCATTTT.

This clonotype appeared a few times. The V gene is TRBV7-2, the J gene TRBJ1-2, with a possible D match to TRBD1 (6 bases). CDR3 length equals 14 residues. Trimming shortened V by 4 bases and J by 7 bases, and 16 bases separated the two germline ends. Germline CDR1 reads SGHTA; CDR2 reads FQGNSA. The CDR3 DNA follows: TGTGCCAGCAGCTCAGGTGGGGGCGCGGGTGGCTACACCTTC. Translating it yields CASSSGGGAGGYTF.

This clonotype was seen many times. The chain combines TRBV7-2 with TRBJ2-7, with D maybe TRBD1 (6 bases). Germline V gives CDR1 SGHTA, CDR2 FQGNSA. V lost 5 bases and J lost 0, with 17 bases in between. CDR3 length: 16 residues. The CDR3 loop is CASSPRAQGSSYEQYF. The CDR3, as DNA: TGTGCCAGCAGCCCAAGGGCGCAGGGGAGCTCCTACGAGCAGTACTTC.